These 29 T cell receptor beta chains came from one sample sequenced in a study of blood T cell repertoires in COVID-19. Using immunoSEQ multiplex PCR, the repertoire was profiled, and TCRdb retains in-frame clones only, with some absent. This sample yields about 220,000 clones, of which 86% are seen a single time; roughly 10% belongs to the top ten. The source material was peripheral blood. Every receptor here comes from a woman aged 45-59 years with COVID-19, enrolled during active disease.

V usage is TRBV10-1 and J usage is TRBJ2-5; 7 bases match TRBD2. The CDR3 has 15 residues. In germline, CDR1 is WNHNN, CDR2 SYGVQD (reference sequence). V shed 5 bases and J 2 bases; nucleotides not matched to a gene: 8. The CDR3 nucleotides read TGCGCCAGCAGTCCCAGCGGGGTCCAGCAAGAGACCCAGTACTTC. It encodes CASSPSGVQQETQYF.

The CDR3 DNA reads as TGTGCCAGCAGCCCCGACAGGTTAGGCACCGGGGAGCTGTTTTTT. Residues: CASSPDRLGTGELFF. The rearrangement uses TRBV5-8 and TRBJ2-2; possible D gene TRBD1, 6 bases. Trimming removed 4 bases at V and 4 bases at J, with 14 bases between. Germline loops: CDR1 SGHTS, CDR2 YDEGEE. The CDR3 has 15 amino acids.

The chain has TRBV7-6 and TRBJ2-2; 13 positions match TRBD2. With 8 bases clipped from V and 5 bases from J, the junction kept 8 bases outside the gene matches. The germline gives CDR1 SGHVS, CDR2 FNYEAQ. There are 16 residues in the CDR3. The DNA of the CDR3 is TGTGCCAGCTCCGGGACTAGCGGGGTGGAAACCGGGGAGCTGTTTTTT. It encodes CASSGTSGVETGELFF.

This clone came up once. One end of the junction does not line up with germline, which may come from a read error. The V call is TRBV11-3, the J call TRBJ2-2, with D maybe TRBD2 (5 bases). This CDR3 has 15 amino acids. Germline V gene sequence: CDR1 SGHNT, CDR2 YENEEA. The CDR3 is CASCFRGVNTGELFF. The DNA for the CDR3 is TGTGCCAGCTGCTTTCGGGGTGTTAACACCGGGGAGCTGTTTTTT.

V usage is TRBV29-1 and J usage is TRBJ1-1; no definite D call. The V end lost 3 bases, the J end lost 1 base, and 9 bases lay between the germline ends. From germline, CDR1 is SQVTM and CDR2 ANQGSEA. This CDR3 has 13 amino acids. In DNA form, the CDR3 reads TGCAGCGTTGATTTCCCAGGGAACACTGAAGCTTTCTTT. The encoded protein is CSVDFPGNTEAFF.

The chain is built from TRBV14 and TRBJ1-2; a weak D match, TRBD1 (5 bases). V lost 1 base and J lost 5, with 14 bases in between. CDR1 SGHDN and CDR2 FVKESK come from the germline V gene. The CDR3 sequence is 15 residues long. CDR3 DNA sequence: TGTGCCAGCAGCCAAGTTAACACAGGTTTTTATGGCTACACCTTC. Its protein product is CASSQVNTGFYGYTF.

This clone was seen only once. The chain links TRBV12-3 or TRBV12-4 to TRBJ1-2, with TRBD1 as a possible D gene (6 bases). Trimming removed 6 bases at V and 5 bases at J, with 13 bases between. This CDR3 has 13 residues. The CDR3 coding sequence is TGTGCCAGCAGCTCCGGGACACGGTATGGCTACACCTTC. This sequence encodes CASSSGTRYGYTF.

The rearrangement links TRBV5-1 to TRBJ2-3, with 10 bases matching TRBD2. Looked up from germline, CDR1 is SGHRS and CDR2 is YFSETQ. This CDR3 has 16 residues. V trimming: 0 bases; J trimming: 2 bases; junction bases outside the gene matches: 3. The CDR3 DNA is TGCGCCAGCAGCTTGGCCCTAGCGGGGGACACAGATACGCAGTATTTT. Residues: CASSLALAGDTDTQYF.

The rearrangement uses TRBV19 and TRBJ1-5; the match to TRBD1 covers 10 bases. CDR1 is LNHDA, CDR2 SQIVND, per germline (reference sequence). V shed 5 bases, J shed 5 bases, and the junction held 6 bases outside the gene matches. The CDR3 length is 15 residues. This CDR3 is CASSPGQGGHQPQHF. In DNA form, the CDR3 reads TGTGCCAGTAGTCCAGGACAGGGGGGGCATCAGCCCCAGCATTTT.

The gene calls are TRBV5-4 and TRBJ2-1; weak D call: TRBD1 (6 bases). Looked up from germline, CDR1 is SGHNT and CDR2 is YYREEE (reference sequence). Trimming took off 3 bases at V and 6 bases at J, with 16 bases between the two ends. The CDR3 spans 15 residues. CDR3 sequence (DNA): TGTGCCAGCAGCTCGATATCAGGGGCCAGCAATGAGCAGTTCTTC. Its protein product is CASSSISGASNEQFF.

This chain links TRBV19 with TRBJ2-1; TRBD2 matches 9 bases. V gave up 3 bases and J gave up 0 bases; unmatched junction bases: 9. The CDR3 is made up of 18 amino acids. Germline V gives CDR1 LNHDA, CDR2 SQIVND (reference sequence). CDR3 nucleotide sequence: TGTGCCAGTAGTATTGCCAGCGGGGGGCTCTTCTCCTACAATGAGCAGTTCTTC. This codes for CASSIASGGLFSYNEQFF.

The V gene is TRBV2, the J gene TRBJ2-1; TRBD1 matches 9 bases. V lost 6 bases and J lost 8; bases outside the gene matches: 20. Germline values: CDR1 SNHLY, CDR2 FYNNEI. The CDR3 is made up of 18 amino acids. The CDR3 reads CASREPLLGQGSKHEQFF. The CDR3 DNA is TGTGCCAGCAGAGAACCCCTACTGGGACAGGGCTCAAAGCATGAGCAGTTCTTC.

This clone occurred a few times. This chain joins TRBV6-2 or TRBV6-3 and TRBJ1-5; the D gene is possibly TRBD1 (5 bases). Germline lookup yields CDR1 MNHEY and CDR2 SVGEGT. This CDR3 spans 15 amino acids. V lost 8 bases, J lost 4 bases, and 18 bases lay in between. As DNA, the CDR3 is TGTGCCAGCCGCCAAAGTGGACAAATTAATCAGCCCCAGCATTTT. The encoded protein is CASRQSGQINQPQHF.

The chain combines TRBV9 with TRBJ1-2, with D possibly TRBD1 on 6 matching bases. The germline gives CDR1 SGDLS, CDR2 YYNGEE. Trimming stripped 0 bases from V and 1 base from J, with 13 bases between. CDR3 length equals 16 residues. For the CDR3, the DNA is TGTGCCAGCAGCGTAGGAACAGGGTGGGTTAACTATGGCTACACCTTC. Translating gives CASSVGTGWVNYGYTF.

The J gene is TRBJ1-5, the V gene TRBV19, with 7 bases that match TRBD1. CDR1 LNHDA and CDR2 SQIVND come from the germline V gene (reference sequence). This CDR3 comprises 15 residues. Trimming took 5 bases from V and 6 from J; bases not matched to a gene: 10. CDR3: CASSATQGFRQPQHF. The DNA of the CDR3 is TGTGCCAGTAGTGCCACACAGGGGTTTCGTCAGCCCCAGCATTTT.

V is TRBV5-1 and J is TRBJ1-5; possibly TRBD1 for D (6 bases). CDR1 SGHRS and CDR2 YFSETQ come from the germline V gene. Trimming stripped 0 bases from V and 3 bases from J, with 16 bases between. CDR3 length: 17 amino acids. CDR3 sequence (DNA): TGCGCCAGCAGCTTGGGACCGTCAGGGGCCCTCAATCAGCCCCAGCATTTT. Translation: CASSLGPSGALNQPQHF.

This chain connects TRBV6-5 to TRBJ2-3; D might be TRBD1 (5 bases). Germline V lookup: CDR1 MNHEY, CDR2 SVGAGI. The germline V and J ends were trimmed by 2 bases and 5 bases, with 14 bases remaining between them. The CDR3 is 15 residues long. The CDR3 bases are TGTGCCAGCAGTTACCAGGGCCAGCAGGTAGATACGCAGTATTTT. Protein sequence: CASSYQGQQVDTQYF.

V usage is TRBV6-1 and J usage is TRBJ2-2; tentative D call: TRBD2 (6 bases). Germline CDR1 is MNHNS and CDR2 is SASEGT. This CDR3 comprises 14 residues. V gave up 7 bases and J gave up 2 bases, with 11 bases separating them. As DNA, the CDR3 is TGTGCCAGCATCGGACTACGTAACACCGGGGAGCTGTTTTTT. It specifies CASIGLRNTGELFF.

The chain employs TRBV2 and TRBJ1-1, with D possibly TRBD1 on 6 matching bases. Trimming shortened V by 8 bases and J by 4 bases, and 11 bases separated the two germline ends. The CDR3 extends over 12 amino acids. The germline gives CDR1 SNHLY, CDR2 FYNNEI. The CDR3 bases are TGTGCCAGCGAGGGGGAGCTCACTGAAGCTTTCTTT. It encodes CASEGELTEAFF.

The chain joins TRBV21-1 to TRBJ1-5. TRBV21-1 is a documented pseudogene. The CDR3 length is 18 residues. In nucleotides, the CDR3 is TGTGCCAGCAGCAAAGCGCGCTGGGAAGGAGGGATCAATCAGCCCCAGCATTTT. As protein: CASSKARWEGGINQPQHF.

This clone was seen just once. The chain carries TRBV9 and TRBJ2-1, with TRBD2 identical over 10 bases. Germline CDR1 is SGDLS and CDR2 is YYNGEE. V dropped 4 bases and J dropped 9; count of bases not matched to a gene: 10. The CDR3 totals 15 residues. This CDR3 reads CASSLLAGPWSEQFF. The DNA for the CDR3 is TGTGCCAGCAGCCTACTAGCGGGGCCCTGGAGTGAGCAGTTCTTC.

DNA of the CDR3: TGCGCCAGCAGCTTGGAACGAACGGACTCTGAAGCTTTCTTT. It yields the protein CASSLERTDSEAFF. The J gene is TRBJ1-1, the V gene TRBV5-1, with D unresolved. This CDR3 is 14 amino acids long. Germline V lookup: CDR1 SGHRS, CDR2 YFSETQ. V was cut by 0 bases and J by 6 bases, with 12 bases left in between.

This chain connects TRBV11-3 to TRBJ2-1; TRBD2 is a possible D gene (5 bases). Germline V CDR1 and CDR2: SGHNT, YENEEA. Trimming took 7 bases from V and 9 from J, leaving 13 bases between them. There are 12 residues in the CDR3. This CDR3 is CASTSRVGEQFF. The CDR3 DNA reads as TGTGCCAGCACCTCGAGGGTCGGTGAGCAGTTCTTC.

The chain uses TRBV5-6 and TRBJ1-2, with 8 bases identical to TRBD1. Trimming at V came to 4 bases and at J to 2 bases, leaving 7 bases not matched to a gene. This CDR3 comprises 15 residues. Germline CDR1 SGHDT, CDR2 YYEEEE. This CDR3 reads CASSRWTGRNYGYTF. DNA of the CDR3: TGTGCCAGCAGCCGATGGACAGGGAGGAACTATGGCTACACCTTC.

V usage is TRBV5-4 and J usage is TRBJ2-3, with TRBD2 as a possible D gene (7 bases). The germline gives CDR1 SGHNT, CDR2 YYREEE (reference sequence). Trimming pared 0 bases from V and 4 bases from J, leaving 12 bases between. The CDR3 is made up of 15 amino acids. CDR3 loop: CASSLVAGAADTQYF. The CDR3 DNA is TGTGCCAGCAGCTTGGTCGCGGGGGCCGCAGATACGCAGTATTTT.

The chain recombines TRBV30 with TRBJ2-4; 7 nucleotides align to TRBD1. This CDR3 is 15 amino acids long. J lost 3 bases, V lost 0 bases, and 5 bases had no gene match. Per the germline V gene, CDR1 is GTSNPN and CDR2 is SVGIG (reference sequence). This chain's CDR3 is CAWSVGTGVKNIQYF. DNA of the CDR3: TGTGCCTGGAGTGTAGGTACAGGGGTCAAAAACATTCAGTACTTC.

The chain joins TRBV7-2 to TRBJ1-3; D gene unclear. The V end was cut by 0 bases, the J end by 0 bases, with 9 bases between. The germline CDR1 and CDR2 sequences are SGHTA and FQGNSA. The CDR3 sequence is 16 residues long. The CDR3 bases are TGTGCCAGCAGCTTAGCGGCGGGTTACTCTGGAAACACCATATATTTT. Its protein is CASSLAAGYSGNTIYF.

The rearrangement links TRBV27 to TRBJ2-2, with TRBD1 identical over 9 bases. This CDR3 spans 15 amino acids. Trimming removed 10 bases from V and 7 bases from J; junction bases left unmatched: 13. Germline V gene data show CDR1 as MNHEY and CDR2 as SMNVEV (reference sequence). CDR3 protein: CATRLGQGEGGELFF. DNA of the CDR3: TGTGCCACCAGACTGGGACAGGGAGAGGGCGGGGAGCTGTTTTTT.

This clone has a handful of counts. The chain links TRBV3-1 (or the pseudogene TRBV3-2) to TRBJ2-2; D is unresolved. Germline lookup yields CDR1 LGHDT and CDR2 YNNKEL (reference sequence). The V and J ends lost 0 bases and 5 bases respectively, with 10 bases between them. The CDR3 length is 15 residues. The CDR3 is CASSQEVSVTGELFF. The CDR3 DNA is TGTGCCAGCAGCCAAGAAGTGAGTGTGACCGGGGAGCTGTTTTTT.